Described below is a single T cell receptor beta chain sequence and its context. No antigen is known for it. These data come from a study of T cell clonotyping in hematopoietic cell transplantation. About the research overall: Cytoreduction preceded collection of pretransplant recipient samples.

The time point was: recipient sample about 28 days before transplant, after cytoreduction. The CDR3 runs 14 residues. J was trimmed by 4 bases and V by 6 bases; bases with no gene match: 6. Germline CDR1 is SQVTM and CDR2 is ANQGSEA. Findings and caveats of the study: Recipient TCR diversity dropped after transplant; expanded clonotypes rose from day 30 to 180.

The protocol was immunoSEQ multiplex PCR, while the TCRdb copy is restricted to in-frame clones and leaves out a portion. The sample carries some 76,000 clones, 90% to 96% recorded once. Sequenced material: peripheral blood mononuclear cells, taken before stem cell transplant. The chain couples TRBV29-1 to TRBJ2-1, with TRBD2 identical over 10 bases. The receptor's source is a woman aged 45 to 65 with acute myeloid leukemia. Some clones in this sample may be carry-over from other donors' samples. This CDR3 reads CSVLSGRSYNEQFF. CDR3 nucleotides: TGCAGCGTCCTTAGCGGGAGGAGTTACAATGAGCAGTTCTTC.